A selection of T cell receptor beta chains follows, all from one sample in a study of blood T cells in healthy people across ages. TCRdb fed the 5' RACE reads into MiXCR, producing one record per CDR3 protein. Of 790,000 or so distinct CDR3 sequences listed, approximately 60% are singletons. Sequencing used blood. The receptors were gathered from a man in his forties in good health. Both conserved end residues are part of each CDR3. A D gene is named only where the DNA matches it firmly. Clone size is stated in some rows and not others, as once, few, many or a class when expanded.

length: 14; J: TRBJ1-1; D: -; V: TRBV27; size: -; CDR3: CASSLSGSNAEAFF; DNA: TGTGCCAGCAGTTTATCGGGGTCCAACGCTGAAGCTTTCTTT
length: 12; J: TRBJ2-3; D: -; V: TRBV24-1; size: -; CDR3: CATSDASGTQYF; DNA: TGTGCCACCAGTGACGCTTCGGGTACGCAGTATTTT
length: 14; J: TRBJ2-5; D: -; V: TRBV29-1; size: -; CDR3: CSVEGGLAIETQYF; DNA: TGCAGCGTTGAAGGGGGCCTAGCGATAGAGACCCAGTACTTC
length: 12; J: TRBJ2-7; D: -; V: TRBV5-1; size: -; CDR3: CASSLLQNEQYF; DNA: TGCGCCAGCAGTTTGCTTCAGAACGAGCAGTACTTC
length: 13; J: TRBJ2-5; D: -; V: TRBV28; size: -; CDR3: CASSYNGQETQYF; DNA: TGTGCCAGCAGCTATAACGGGCAAGAGACCCAGTACTTC
length: 14; J: TRBJ2-4; D: -; V: TRBV6-2/TRBV6-3; size: few; CDR3: CASTVAGKQNIQYF; DNA: TGTGCCAGCACAGTGGCGGGAAAGCAAAACATTCAGTACTTC
length: 15; J: TRBJ1-5; D: -; V: TRBV15; size: -; CDR3: CATSREARSNQPQHF; DNA: TGTGCCACCAGCAGAGAGGCCCGGAGCAATCAGCCCCAGCATTTT
length: 15; J: TRBJ1-5; D: -; V: TRBV29-1; size: few; CDR3: CSVANGLGENQPQHF; DNA: TGCAGCGTTGCTAACGGATTGGGCGAGAATCAGCCCCAGCATTTT
length: 14; J: TRBJ2-5; D: TRBD2; V: TRBV20-1; size: -; CDR3: CSAPGTSWQETQYF; DNA: TGCAGTGCTCCCGGGACTAGCTGGCAAGAGACCCAGTACTTC
length: 15; J: TRBJ1-1; D: -; V: TRBV15; size: -; CDR3: CATSSDRSMNTEAFF; DNA: TGTGCCACCAGCAGCGACAGGTCGATGAACACTGAAGCTTTCTTT
length: 17; J: TRBJ2-1; D: TRBD2; V: TRBV5-1; size: few; CDR3: CASSLLGGRAYYNEQFF; DNA: TGCGCCAGCAGCTTGTTAGGCGGGAGGGCCTATTACAATGAGCAGTTCTTC
length: 13; J: TRBJ2-7; D: -; V: TRBV20-1; size: -; CDR3: CSANSWSGYEQYF; DNA: TGCAGTGCTAATTCGTGGTCCGGTTACGAGCAGTACTTC
length: 15; J: TRBJ2-3; D: TRBD1; V: TRBV5-1; size: few; CDR3: CASAAGGRFTDTQYF; DNA: TGCGCCAGCGCCGCAGGGGGCAGGTTCACAGATACGCAGTATTTT
length: 15; J: TRBJ2-1; D: -; V: TRBV24-1; size: -; CDR3: CATRDGAGIYNEQFF; DNA: TGTGCCACCAGGGACGGGGCAGGTATTTACAATGAGCAGTTCTTC
length: 14; J: TRBJ2-1; D: TRBD1; V: TRBV29-1; size: -; CDR3: CSVAHRGSDNEQFF; DNA: TGCAGCGTAGCTCACAGGGGGTCCGACAATGAGCAGTTCTTC
length: 12; J: TRBJ2-4; D: -; V: TRBV27; size: few; CDR3: CASSLPKNIQYF; DNA: TGTGCCAGCAGTTTACCCAAAAACATTCAGTACTTC
length: 15; J: TRBJ2-1; D: -; V: TRBV5-1; size: -; CDR3: CASSLDTGEYNEQFF; DNA: TGCGCCAGCAGCTTGGATACAGGAGAATACAATGAGCAGTTCTTC
length: 15; J: TRBJ1-4; D: TRBD1; V: TRBV3-1; size: few; CDR3: CASSYGTASNEKLFF; DNA: TGTGCCAGCAGCTACGGGACAGCGAGTAATGAAAAACTGTTTTTT
length: 17; J: TRBJ2-1; D: TRBD2; V: TRBV7-6; size: -; CDR3: CASSLVFRTSGDNEQFF; DNA: TGTGCCAGCAGCTTAGTTTTCCGGACTAGCGGAGACAATGAGCAGTTCTTC
length: 11; J: TRBJ1-2; D: -; V: TRBV20-1; size: -; CDR3: CSASPNYGYTF; DNA: TGCAGTGCTAGCCCTAACTATGGCTACACCTTC
length: 16; J: TRBJ2-3; D: -; V: TRBV18; size: -; CDR3: CASSPRDPRSADTQYF; DNA: TGTGCCAGCTCACCCCGGGACCCCAGGTCAGCAGATACGCAGTATTTT
length: 15; J: TRBJ1-2; D: -; V: TRBV12-3/TRBV12-4; size: -; CDR3: CASSLTSPPNYGYTF; DNA: TGTGCCAGCAGTTTAACCTCACCCCCTAACTATGGCTACACCTTC
length: 18; J: TRBJ2-3; D: TRBD2; V: TRBV11-3; size: -; CDR3: CASSPGTGTSGSGDTQYF; DNA: TGTGCCAGCAGCCCAGGGACCGGGACTAGCGGGAGCGGGGATACGCAGTATTTT
length: 14; J: TRBJ2-2; D: -; V: TRBV4-1; size: few; CDR3: CASSQVKGVGELFF; DNA: TGCGCCAGCAGCCAAGTGAAGGGGGTGGGGGAGCTGTTTTTT